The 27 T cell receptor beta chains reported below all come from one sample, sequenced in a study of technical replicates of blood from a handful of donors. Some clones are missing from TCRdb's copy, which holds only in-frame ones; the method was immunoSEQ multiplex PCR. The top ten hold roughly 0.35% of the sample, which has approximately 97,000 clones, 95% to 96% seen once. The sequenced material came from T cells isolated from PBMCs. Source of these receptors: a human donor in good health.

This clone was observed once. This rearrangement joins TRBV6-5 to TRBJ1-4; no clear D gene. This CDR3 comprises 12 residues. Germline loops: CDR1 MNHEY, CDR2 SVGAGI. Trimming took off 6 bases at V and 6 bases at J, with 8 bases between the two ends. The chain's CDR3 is CASSYDYEKLFF. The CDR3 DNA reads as TGTGCCAGCAGCTACGACTATGAAAAACTGTTTTTT.

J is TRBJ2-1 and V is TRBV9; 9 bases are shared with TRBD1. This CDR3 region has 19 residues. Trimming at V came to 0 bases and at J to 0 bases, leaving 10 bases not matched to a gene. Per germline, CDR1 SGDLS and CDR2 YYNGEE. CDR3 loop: CASSVATGQGSSSYNEQFF. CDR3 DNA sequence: TGTGCCAGCAGCGTAGCTACGGGACAGGGTTCTAGCTCCTACAATGAGCAGTTCTTC.

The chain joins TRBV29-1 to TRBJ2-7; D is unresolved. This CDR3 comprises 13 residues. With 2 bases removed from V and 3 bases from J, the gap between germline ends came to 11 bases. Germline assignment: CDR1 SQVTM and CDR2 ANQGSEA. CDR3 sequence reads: CSVEIETSYEQYF. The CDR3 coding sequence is TGCAGCGTTGAAATAGAAACGAGCTACGAGCAGTACTTC.

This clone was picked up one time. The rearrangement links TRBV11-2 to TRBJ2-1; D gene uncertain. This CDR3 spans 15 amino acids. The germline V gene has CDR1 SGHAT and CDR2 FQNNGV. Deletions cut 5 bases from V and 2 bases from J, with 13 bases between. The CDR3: CASSLPSSPYNEQFF. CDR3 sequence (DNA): TGTGCCAGCAGCCTACCTAGTTCCCCCTACAATGAGCAGTTCTTC.

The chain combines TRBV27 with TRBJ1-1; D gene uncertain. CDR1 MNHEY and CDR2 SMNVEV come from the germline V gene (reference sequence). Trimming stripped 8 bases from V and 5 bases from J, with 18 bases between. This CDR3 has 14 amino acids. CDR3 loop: CASSPWREGTEAFF. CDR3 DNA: TGTGCCAGCTCCCCGTGGAGGGAGGGAACTGAAGCTTTCTTT.

The CDR3: CASSQGVAYEAFF. The CDR3, as DNA: TGCGCCAGCAGCCAAGGGGTCGCATATGAAGCTTTCTTT. This chain uses TRBV5-1 with TRBJ1-1, with D tentatively TRBD1 (5 bases). V shed 4 bases and J shed 7 bases, with 14 bases lying between them. Germline CDR1 is SGHRS and CDR2 is YFSETQ. This CDR3 comprises 13 residues.

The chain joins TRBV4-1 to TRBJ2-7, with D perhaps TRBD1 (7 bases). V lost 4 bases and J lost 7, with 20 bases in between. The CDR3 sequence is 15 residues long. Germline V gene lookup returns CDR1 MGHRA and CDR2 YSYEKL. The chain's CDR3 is CASSPLETGTWEQYF. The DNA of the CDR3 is TGCGCCAGCAGCCCTCTTGAGACAGGGACTTGGGAGCAGTACTTC.

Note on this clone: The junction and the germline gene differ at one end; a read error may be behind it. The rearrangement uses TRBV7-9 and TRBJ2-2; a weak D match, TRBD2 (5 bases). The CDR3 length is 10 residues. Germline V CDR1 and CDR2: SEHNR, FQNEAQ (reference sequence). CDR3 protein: CASSSDFLGF. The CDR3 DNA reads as TGTGCCAGCAGCTCGGACTTTCTTGGGTTT. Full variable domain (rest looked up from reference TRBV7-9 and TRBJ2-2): DTGVSQNPRHKITKRGQNVTFRCDPISEHNRLYWYRQTLGQGPEFLTYFQNEAQLEKSRLLSDRFSAERPKGSFSTLEIQRTEQGDSAMYLCASSSDFLGFGEGSRLTVL.

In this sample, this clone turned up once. The CDR3: CASSQGAADNEQFF. The CDR3 DNA sequence: TGTGCCAGCAGCCAGGGGGCGGCAGACAATGAGCAGTTCTTC. The chain couples TRBV11-3 to TRBJ2-1; 8 bases map to TRBD1. With V trimmed by 5 bases and J by 5 bases, 5 bases remained unmatched. Germline V gene data show CDR1 as SGHNT and CDR2 as YENEEA. CDR3 length equals 14 residues.

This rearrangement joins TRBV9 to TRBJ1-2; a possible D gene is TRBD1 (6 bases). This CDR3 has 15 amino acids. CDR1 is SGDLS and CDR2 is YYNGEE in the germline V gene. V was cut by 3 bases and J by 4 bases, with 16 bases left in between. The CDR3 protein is CASSEGEGAGYGYTF. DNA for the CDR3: TGTGCCAGCAGCGAGGGGGAAGGGGCTGGCTATGGCTACACCTTC.

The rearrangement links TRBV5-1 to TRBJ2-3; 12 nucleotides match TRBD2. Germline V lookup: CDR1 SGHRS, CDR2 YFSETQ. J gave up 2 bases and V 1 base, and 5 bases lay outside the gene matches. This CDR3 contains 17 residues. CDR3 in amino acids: CASSLLRLAGDTDTQYF. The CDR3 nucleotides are TGCGCCAGCAGCTTGCTTAGACTAGCGGGGGACACAGATACGCAGTATTTT.

The CDR3 sequence is CASSRRELNTEAFF. Written as DNA, the CDR3 is TGTGCCAGTAGTAGGCGGGAATTGAACACTGAAGCTTTCTTT. The V call is TRBV19, the J call TRBJ1-1; D remains ambiguous. V lost 4 bases and J lost 0, with 9 bases in between. The CDR3 consists of 14 residues. Per the germline V gene, CDR1 is LNHDA and CDR2 is SQIVND (reference sequence).

CDR3 coding DNA: TGTGCCAGCTCACCCGGACAATACGAGCAGTACTTC. Protein sequence: CASSPGQYEQYF. The chain employs TRBV18 and TRBJ2-7; possible D gene TRBD1, 5 bases. Germline V gene data show CDR1 as KGHSH and CDR2 as LQKENI. The CDR3 totals 12 residues. Trimming took off 3 bases at V and 4 bases at J, with 7 bases between the two ends.

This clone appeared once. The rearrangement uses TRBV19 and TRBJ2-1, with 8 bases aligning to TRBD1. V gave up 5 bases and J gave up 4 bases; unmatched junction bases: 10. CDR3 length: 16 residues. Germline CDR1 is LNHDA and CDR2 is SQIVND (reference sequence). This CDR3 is CASSFGQGAYYNEQFF. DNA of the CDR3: TGTGCCAGTAGTTTTGGGCAGGGGGCGTATTACAATGAGCAGTTCTTC.

The CDR3 region has the DNA TGTGCCAGCAGTCCTAGGGGGATGGAGGAGACCCAGTACTTC. It codes for CASSPRGMEETQYF. This chain links TRBV5-8 with TRBJ2-5, with D possibly matching TRBD1 (6 bases). Germline V lookup: CDR1 SGHTS, CDR2 YDEGEE. The CDR3 is 14 amino acids. V was pared by 5 bases and J by 5 bases, with 16 bases between.

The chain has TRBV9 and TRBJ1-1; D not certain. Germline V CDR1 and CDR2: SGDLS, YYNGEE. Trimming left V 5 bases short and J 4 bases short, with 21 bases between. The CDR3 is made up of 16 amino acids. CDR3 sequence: CASRPREGSTRTEAFF. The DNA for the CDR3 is TGTGCCAGCAGGCCCCGGGAGGGAAGTACGCGCACTGAAGCTTTCTTT.

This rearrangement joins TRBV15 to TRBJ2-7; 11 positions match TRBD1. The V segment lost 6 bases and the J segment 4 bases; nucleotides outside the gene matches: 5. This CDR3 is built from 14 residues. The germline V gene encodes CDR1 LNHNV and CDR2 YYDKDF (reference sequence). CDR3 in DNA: TGTGCCACCAGGGGGACAGGGGGGGGATACGAGCAGTACTTC. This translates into CATRGTGGGYEQYF.

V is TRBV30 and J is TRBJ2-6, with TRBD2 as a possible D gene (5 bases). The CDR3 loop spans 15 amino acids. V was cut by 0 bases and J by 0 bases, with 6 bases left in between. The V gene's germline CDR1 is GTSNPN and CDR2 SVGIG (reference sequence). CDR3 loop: CAWSVRGSGANVLTF. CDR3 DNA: TGTGCCTGGAGTGTACGGGGCTCTGGGGCCAACGTCCTGACTTTC.

The CDR3 nucleotides are TGTGCCAGCAGTTACTCATCGGGAGGGCAGGAGACCCAGTACTTC. Translation gives CASSYSSGGQETQYF. The chain has TRBV6-5 and TRBJ2-5, with 8 bases lining up with TRBD2. The CDR3 extends over 15 amino acids. CDR1 and CDR2 (germline): MNHEY, SVGAGI. With V trimmed by 0 bases and J by 5 bases, 5 bases remained unmatched.

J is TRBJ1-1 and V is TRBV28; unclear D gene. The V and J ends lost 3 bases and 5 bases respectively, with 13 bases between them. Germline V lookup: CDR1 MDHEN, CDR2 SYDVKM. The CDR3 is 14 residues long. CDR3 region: CASSFPRRRTEAFF. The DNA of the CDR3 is TGTGCCAGCAGTTTCCCCAGGAGGCGGACTGAAGCTTTCTTT.

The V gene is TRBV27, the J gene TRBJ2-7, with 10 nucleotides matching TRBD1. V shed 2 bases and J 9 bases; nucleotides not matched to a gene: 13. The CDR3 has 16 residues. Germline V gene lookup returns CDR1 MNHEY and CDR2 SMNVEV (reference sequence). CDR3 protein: CASSLIGTGVYGGQYF. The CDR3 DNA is TGTGCCAGCAGTTTAATCGGGACAGGGGTGTACGGTGGGCAGTACTTC.

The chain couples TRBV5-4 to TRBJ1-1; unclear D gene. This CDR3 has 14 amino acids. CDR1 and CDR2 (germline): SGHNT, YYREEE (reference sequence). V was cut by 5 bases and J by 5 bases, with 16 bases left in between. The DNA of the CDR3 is TGTGCCAGCAGGGCCGTTGGGTCGGGGACTGAAGCTTTCTTT. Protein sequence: CASRAVGSGTEAFF.

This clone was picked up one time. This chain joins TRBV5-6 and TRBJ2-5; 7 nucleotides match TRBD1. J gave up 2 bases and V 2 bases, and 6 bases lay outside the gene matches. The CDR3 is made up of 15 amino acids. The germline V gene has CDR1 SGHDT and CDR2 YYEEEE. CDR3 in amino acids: CASSLGDSPQETQYF. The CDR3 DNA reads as TGTGCCAGCAGCTTAGGGGACAGTCCGCAAGAGACCCAGTACTTC.

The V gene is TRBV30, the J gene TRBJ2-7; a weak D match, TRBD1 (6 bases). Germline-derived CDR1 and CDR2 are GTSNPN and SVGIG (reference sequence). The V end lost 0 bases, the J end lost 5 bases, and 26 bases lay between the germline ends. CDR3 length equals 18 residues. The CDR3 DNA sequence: TGTGCCTGGAGTGTCTTAATTCTATTACGACAGGTTCCCCACGAGCAGTACTTC. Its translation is CAWSVLILLRQVPHEQYF.

The CDR3 here is CASSSSRTSGEETQYF. DNA for the CDR3: TGTGCCAGCAGCTCGAGCCGGACTAGCGGAGAAGAGACCCAGTACTTC. The chain links TRBV9 to TRBJ2-5, with 10 bases lining up with TRBD2. This CDR3 region has 16 residues. After removal of 4 bases from V and 3 bases from J, the junction contained 9 bases not matched to a gene. The V gene's germline CDR1 is SGDLS and CDR2 YYNGEE.

CDR3 loop: CASSRGQGYGYTF. The DNA of the CDR3 is TGTGCCAGCAGTAGGGGACAGGGCTATGGCTACACCTTC. The rearrangement uses TRBV2 and TRBJ1-2, with TRBD1 matching 9 bases. The CDR3 is 13 amino acids. The ends lost 5 bases at V and 4 bases at J; junction bases unmatched: 2. Per the germline V gene, CDR1 is SNHLY and CDR2 is FYNNEI. Based on the CDR3 plus reference TRBV2 and TRBJ1-2, the full variable domain is EPEVTQTPSHQVTQMGQEVILRCVPISNHLYFYWYRQILGQKVEFLVSFYNNEISEKSEIFDDQFSVERPDGSNFTLKIRSTKLEDSAMYFCASSRGQGYGYTFGSGTRLTVV.

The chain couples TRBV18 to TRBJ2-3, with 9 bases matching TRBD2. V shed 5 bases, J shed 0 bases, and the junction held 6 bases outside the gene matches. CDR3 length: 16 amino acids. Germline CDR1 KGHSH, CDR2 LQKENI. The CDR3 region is CASSVTSGLSTDTQYF. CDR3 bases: TGTGCCAGCTCAGTTACTAGCGGGCTTAGCACAGATACGCAGTATTTT.